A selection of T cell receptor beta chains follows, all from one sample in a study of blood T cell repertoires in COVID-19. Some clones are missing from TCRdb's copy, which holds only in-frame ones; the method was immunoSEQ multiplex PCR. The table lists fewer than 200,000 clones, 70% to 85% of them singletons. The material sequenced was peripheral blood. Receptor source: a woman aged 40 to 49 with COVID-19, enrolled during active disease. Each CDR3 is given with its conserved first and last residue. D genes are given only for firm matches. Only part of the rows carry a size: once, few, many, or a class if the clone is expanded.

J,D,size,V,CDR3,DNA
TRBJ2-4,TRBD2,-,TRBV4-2,CASSQDAGAQNIQYF,TGTGCCAGCAGCCAAGATGCGGGAGCTCAAAACATTCAGTACTTC
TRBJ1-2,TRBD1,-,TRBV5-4,CASSYGTGAGYTF,TGTGCCAGCAGCTACGGGACAGGGGCTGGCTACACCTTC
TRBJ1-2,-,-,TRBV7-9,CASSPLKGDGYTF,TGTGCCAGCAGCCCTCTCAAGGGGGATGGCTACACCTTC
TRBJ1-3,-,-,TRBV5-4,CASSLRASSGNTIYF,TGTGCCAGCAGCCTGCGGGCCAGCTCTGGAAACACCATATATTTT
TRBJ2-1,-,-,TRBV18,CASSPTGNEQFF,TGTGCCAGCTCCCCCACGGGCAATGAGCAGTTCTTC
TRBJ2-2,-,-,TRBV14,CASSQRRELFF,TGTGCCAGCAGCCAGCGTCGGGAGCTGTTTTTT
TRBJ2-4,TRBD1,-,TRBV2,CASRQGLAKNIQYF,TGTGCCAGCAGACAGGGGCTAGCCAAAAACATTCAGTACTTC
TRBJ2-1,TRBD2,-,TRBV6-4,CASSESGGNEQFF,TGTGCCAGCAGTGAAAGCGGGGGAAATGAGCAGTTCTTC
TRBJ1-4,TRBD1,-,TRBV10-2,CATTLSQGVEKLFF,TGCGCCACCACCCTCTCCCAGGGGGTTGAAAAACTGTTTTTT
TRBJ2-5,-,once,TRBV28,CASSWTGTQYF,TGTGCCAGCAGCTGGACTGGGACCCAGTACTTC
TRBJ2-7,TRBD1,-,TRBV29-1,CSVYRDSSYEQYF,TGCAGCGTATACAGGGACAGCTCCTACGAGCAGTACTTC
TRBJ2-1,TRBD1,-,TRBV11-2,CASSTGQGGMRQFF,TGTGCCAGCAGCACCGGACAGGGTGGAATGAGGCAGTTCTTC
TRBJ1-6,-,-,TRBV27,CASTGLTGLSPLHF,TGTGCCAGCACGGGACTCACGGGACTTTCACCCCTCCACTTT
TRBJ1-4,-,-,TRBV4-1,CASSQVPGGASTNEKLFF,TGCGCCAGCAGCCAAGTGCCGGGGGGCGCCTCTACTAATGAAAAACTGTTTTTT
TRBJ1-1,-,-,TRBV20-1,CSARGGGEAFF,TGCAGTGCTAGGGGAGGTGGGGAAGCTTTCTTT
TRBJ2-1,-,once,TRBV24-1,CATSDLPGDEQFF,TGTGCCACCAGTGATTTGCCAGGGGATGAGCAGTTCTTC